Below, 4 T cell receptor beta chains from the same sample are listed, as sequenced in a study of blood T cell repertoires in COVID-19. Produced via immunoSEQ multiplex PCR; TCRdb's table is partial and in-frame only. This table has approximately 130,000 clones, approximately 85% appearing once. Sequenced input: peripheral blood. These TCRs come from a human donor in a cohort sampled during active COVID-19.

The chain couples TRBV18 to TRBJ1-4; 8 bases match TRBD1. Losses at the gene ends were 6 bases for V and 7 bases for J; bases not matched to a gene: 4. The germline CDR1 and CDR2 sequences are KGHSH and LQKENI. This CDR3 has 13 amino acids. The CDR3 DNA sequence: TGTGCCAGCTCCCCGGACAGGGTTGAAAAACTGTTTTTT. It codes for CASSPDRVEKLFF.

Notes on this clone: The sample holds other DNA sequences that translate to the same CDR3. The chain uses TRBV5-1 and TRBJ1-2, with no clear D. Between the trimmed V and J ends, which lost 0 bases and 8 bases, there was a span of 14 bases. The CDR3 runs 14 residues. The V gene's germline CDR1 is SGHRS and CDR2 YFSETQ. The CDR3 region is CASSLGERVRGYTF. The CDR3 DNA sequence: TGCGCCAGCAGCTTGGGGGAGAGGGTGCGGGGCTACACCTTC.

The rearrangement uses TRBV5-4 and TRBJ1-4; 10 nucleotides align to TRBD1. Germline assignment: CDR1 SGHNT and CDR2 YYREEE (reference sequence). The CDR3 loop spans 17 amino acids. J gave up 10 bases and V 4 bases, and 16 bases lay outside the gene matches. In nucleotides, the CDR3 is TGTGCCAGCAGCCGGACCTCTTACGGACAGGGGGTAGTAAAACTGTTTTTT. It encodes CASSRTSYGQGVVKLFF.

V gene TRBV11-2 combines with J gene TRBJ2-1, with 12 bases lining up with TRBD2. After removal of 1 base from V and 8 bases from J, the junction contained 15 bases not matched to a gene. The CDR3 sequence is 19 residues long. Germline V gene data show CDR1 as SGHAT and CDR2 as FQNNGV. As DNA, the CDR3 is TGTGCCAGCAGCTTAGGCTCGACTAGCGGGAGAATAATGTGGTATGAGCAGTTCTTC. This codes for CASSLGSTSGRIMWYEQFF.